Listed below are T cell receptor beta chains from one sample, sequenced in a study of identical twins. TCRdb reprocessed the 5' RACE reads via MiXCR and lists one record per CDR3 protein. The repertoire holds some 1,600,000 distinct CDR3 sequences, with more than 30% as singletons. Sequenced material: cord blood. The receptors were gathered from a newborn girl in good health. Both conserved end residues are part of each CDR3. A D gene is named only where the DNA matches it firmly. Clone size is not always given. Where it is, it says once, few, many or a class for expanded clones.

J: TRBJ1-2; D: NA; V: TRBV28; size: few; DNA: TGTGCCAGCAGTTTGAAGGTCGGAAACTATGGCTACACCTTC; CDR3: CASSLKVGNYGYTF
J: TRBJ2-1; D: NA; V: TRBV29-1; size: few; DNA: TGCAGCGCCGTCCGGGAGCGGCCCTACAATGAGCAGTTCTTC; CDR3: CSAVRERPYNEQFF
J: TRBJ1-5; D: NA; V: TRBV2; size: NA; DNA: TGTGCCAGCAGTGCCACAGGGTGGAGGGATCAGCCCCAGCATTTT; CDR3: CASSATGWRDQPQHF
J: TRBJ2-7; D: NA; V: TRBV5-4; size: few; DNA: TGTGCCAGCAGCCGGGAAATCCCCTACGAGCAGTACTTC; CDR3: CASSREIPYEQYF
J: TRBJ1-5; D: NA; V: TRBV6-5; size: NA; DNA: TGTGCCAGCAGTTACACAGCTTATAGCAATCAGCCCCAGCATTTT; CDR3: CASSYTAYSNQPQHF
J: TRBJ1-1; D: NA; V: TRBV5-1; size: few; DNA: TGCGCCAGCAGCTTGGAGTCATACACTGAAGCTTTCTTT; CDR3: CASSLESYTEAFF
J: TRBJ2-3; D: NA; V: TRBV9; size: NA; DNA: TGTGCCAGCACCCGGGACACCCCCACAGATACGCAGTATTTT; CDR3: CASTRDTPTDTQYF
J: TRBJ2-3; D: NA; V: TRBV11-3; size: few; DNA: TGTGCCAGCAGCTTAGGACCGAGGGGTATGGATACGCAGTATTTT; CDR3: CASSLGPRGMDTQYF
J: TRBJ2-5; D: NA; V: TRBV2; size: few; DNA: TGTGCCAGCAGTAAGGGCCAGGGAGAGACCCAGTACTTC; CDR3: CASSKGQGETQYF
J: TRBJ2-3; D: TRBD2; V: TRBV12-3/TRBV12-4; size: NA; DNA: TGTGCCAGCACCATTGGGACTAGCGGGAGGGCCGGTGGAGATACGCAGTATTTT; CDR3: CASTIGTSGRAGGDTQYF
J: TRBJ2-3; D: TRBD2; V: TRBV4-1; size: NA; DNA: TGCGCCAGCAGCCAAGTTTTTAGCGGGGGTCTAACAGATACGCAGTATTTT; CDR3: CASSQVFSGGLTDTQYF
J: TRBJ2-2; D: NA; V: TRBV28; size: NA; DNA: TGTGCCAGCAAAACAAACACCGGGGAGCTGTTTTTT; CDR3: CASKTNTGELFF
J: TRBJ1-4; D: NA; V: TRBV28; size: few; DNA: TGTGCCAGCAGTTCCCTCGGGATCCCTTATGAAAAACTGTTTTTT; CDR3: CASSSLGIPYEKLFF
J: TRBJ2-4; D: NA; V: TRBV20-1; size: few; DNA: TGCAGTGCCCCCTTGTATGGGACCTCAGGGGAGCAGTACTTC; CDR3: CSAPLYGTSGEQYF
J: TRBJ2-7; D: NA; V: TRBV12-3/TRBV12-4; size: NA; DNA: TGTGCCAGCAGTTTAGCCCTCGGGGGCTTAAACGAGCAGTACTTC; CDR3: CASSLALGGLNEQYF
J: TRBJ2-3; D: NA; V: TRBV20-1; size: few; DNA: TGCAGTGCTAGATCTCCCTCTTATCCAGATACGCAGTATTTT; CDR3: CSARSPSYPDTQYF
J: TRBJ2-7; D: TRBD2; V: TRBV10-3; size: NA; DNA: TGTGCCATCAGTGTACTAGCGGGAGATGAATACGAGCAGTACTTC; CDR3: CAISVLAGDEYEQYF
J: TRBJ2-4; D: NA; V: TRBV7-2; size: NA; DNA: TGTGCCAGCAGCTTAGCGGGGGTGGGGGGCGAAAACATTCAGTACTTC; CDR3: CASSLAGVGGENIQYF
J: TRBJ2-7; D: TRBD2; V: TRBV28; size: once; DNA: TGTGCCAGCACCTCCCAGACTAGCGGGAGTAACGAGCAGTACTTC; CDR3: CASTSQTSGSNEQYF
J: TRBJ1-4; D: TRBD1; V: TRBV13; size: NA; DNA: TGTGCCAGCACAGGGGGCAATGGTGAAAAACTGTTTTTT; CDR3: CASTGGNGEKLFF
J: TRBJ1-2; D: NA; V: TRBV24-1; size: many; DNA: TGTGCCACCAGTGATGGAAGGGGCTACACCTTC; CDR3: CATSDGRGYTF
J: TRBJ1-2; D: NA; V: TRBV6-1; size: few; DNA: TGTGCCAGAAATGGCTACACCTTC; CDR3: CARNGYTF
J: TRBJ2-7; D: NA; V: TRBV20-1; size: NA; DNA: TGCAGCCGACCCTTAGCGGTTACCTACGAGCAGTACTTC; CDR3: CSRPLAVTYEQYF
J: TRBJ2-1; D: NA; V: TRBV5-1; size: NA; DNA: TGCGCCAGCAGCTCCTCCGGGACCCCTATAAACAATGAGCAGTTCTTC; CDR3: CASSSSGTPINNEQFF
J: TRBJ1-5; D: TRBD1; V: TRBV6-2/TRBV6-3; size: NA; DNA: TGTGCCAGCAGTTACCGGGACAGGGGAAAGCAGCCCCAGCATTTT; CDR3: CASSYRDRGKQPQHF
J: TRBJ2-2; D: NA; V: TRBV4-1; size: few; DNA: TGCGCCAGCAGCCAAGCTAGGGCGAACACCGGGGAGCTGTTTTTT; CDR3: CASSQARANTGELFF
J: TRBJ2-7; D: TRBD1; V: TRBV20-1; size: NA; DNA: TGCAGTGGAGGGACAGGCATCTCCTACGAGCAGTACTTC; CDR3: CSGGTGISYEQYF
J: TRBJ2-7; D: NA; V: TRBV20-1; size: NA; DNA: TGCAGTGTTTATAAACAGGGTAGCTCCTACGAGCAGTACTTC; CDR3: CSVYKQGSSYEQYF
J: TRBJ2-1; D: TRBD2; V: TRBV2; size: NA; DNA: TGTGCCACAGCCGGGAGCGGGAGCTCGAATGAGCAGTTCTTC; CDR3: CATAGSGSSNEQFF
J: TRBJ2-4; D: NA; V: TRBV7-8; size: once; DNA: NA; CDR3: CASSLGGLAGGYEQYFGPQYF
J: TRBJ1-2; D: NA; V: TRBV6-5; size: few; DNA: TGTGCCAGCAGTTACTCAGGACAGCCCCGCTATGGCTACACCTTC; CDR3: CASSYSGQPRYGYTF
J: TRBJ2-7; D: NA; V: TRBV6-1; size: NA; DNA: TGTGCCAGCCCGGGTCTATTCTCCTACGAGCAGTACTTC; CDR3: CASPGLFSYEQYF
J: TRBJ2-1; D: NA; V: TRBV5-4; size: NA; DNA: TGTGCCAGCAACTTGGAGCGTTCTTACTACAATGAGCAGTTCTTC; CDR3: CASNLERSYYNEQFF
J: TRBJ1-1; D: TRBD1; V: TRBV27; size: NA; DNA: TGTGCCAGCACTGGGACAGGACGTTACACTGAAGCTTTCTTT; CDR3: CASTGTGRYTEAFF
J: TRBJ2-1; D: NA; V: TRBV20-1; size: NA; DNA: TGCAGTGCTAGAGGTGCCTCCACAAGTGGGCAGTTCTTC; CDR3: CSARGASTSGQFF
J: TRBJ2-4; D: TRBD2; V: TRBV6-2/TRBV6-3; size: few; DNA: TGTGCCAGCAGTTTCAGCGGGACGGACATTCAGTACTTC; CDR3: CASSFSGTDIQYF
J: TRBJ1-1; D: TRBD1; V: TRBV4-1; size: NA; DNA: TGCGCCAGCAGCCTTCAGGGGGGGCGAAGAACTGAAGCTTTCTTT; CDR3: CASSLQGGRRTEAFF
J: TRBJ1-1; D: TRBD1; V: TRBV10-3; size: NA; DNA: TGTGCCATCAGTGCCGGGACAGGGGCAGGGGGAACTGAAGCTTTCTTT; CDR3: CAISAGTGAGGTEAFF
J: TRBJ2-1; D: TRBD2; V: TRBV6-6; size: many; DNA: TGTGCCAGCAGTGACATAGCGGGAGGGAATCACAATGAGCAGTTCTTC; CDR3: CASSDIAGGNHNEQFF
J: TRBJ1-3; D: NA; V: TRBV6-5; size: once; DNA: TGTGCCAGCACCGAGGGTCCTGGAAACACCATATATTTT; CDR3: CASTEGPGNTIYF
J: TRBJ1-1; D: NA; V: TRBV20-1; size: NA; DNA: TGCAGTGCTAGGAGGCAGGATTTCATGAACACTGAAGCTTTCTTT; CDR3: CSARRQDFMNTEAFF
J: TRBJ2-1; D: NA; V: TRBV4-1; size: NA; DNA: TGCGCCAGCAGCCAAGCGAGGGTTTACAATGAGCAGTTCTTC; CDR3: CASSQARVYNEQFF
J: TRBJ2-7; D: TRBD2; V: TRBV20-1; size: once; DNA: TGCAGTGCTAGACTACTAGCGGGGGTAAGCTCCTACAATGAGCAGTACTTC; CDR3: CSARLLAGVSSYNEQYF
J: TRBJ2-2; D: NA; V: TRBV29-1; size: few; DNA: TGCAGCGTTTTGACCCGCCTCACCGGGGAGCTGTTTTTT; CDR3: CSVLTRLTGELFF
J: TRBJ1-1; D: NA; V: TRBV27; size: NA; DNA: TGTGCCAGCAGACTGACAATGAACACTGAAGCTTTCTTT; CDR3: CASRLTMNTEAFF
J: TRBJ2-7; D: TRBD2; V: TRBV4-2; size: NA; DNA: TGTGCCAGCAGCCAAGAGGAAGCGGGGTCAACCTACGAGCAGTACTTC; CDR3: CASSQEEAGSTYEQYF
J: TRBJ2-4; D: NA; V: TRBV7-2; size: many; DNA: TGTGCCAGCAGCTTAGAGGGGACCCTAGCCAAAAACATTCAGTACTTC; CDR3: CASSLEGTLAKNIQYF
J: TRBJ2-3; D: NA; V: TRBV7-9; size: few; DNA: TGTGCCAGCAGCACCAAGCGGGTCACAGATACGCAGTATTTT; CDR3: CASSTKRVTDTQYF
J: TRBJ1-1; D: NA; V: TRBV14; size: NA; DNA: TGTGCCAGCAGCCAAGAGGGACCTTTGGCAGGCACTGAAGCTTTCTTT; CDR3: CASSQEGPLAGTEAFF
J: TRBJ2-5; D: TRBD2; V: TRBV2; size: NA; DNA: TGTGCCAGCAGCCCCGAGGCGGGGGGGGGCCAAGGGACCCAGTACTTC; CDR3: CASSPEAGGGQGTQYF